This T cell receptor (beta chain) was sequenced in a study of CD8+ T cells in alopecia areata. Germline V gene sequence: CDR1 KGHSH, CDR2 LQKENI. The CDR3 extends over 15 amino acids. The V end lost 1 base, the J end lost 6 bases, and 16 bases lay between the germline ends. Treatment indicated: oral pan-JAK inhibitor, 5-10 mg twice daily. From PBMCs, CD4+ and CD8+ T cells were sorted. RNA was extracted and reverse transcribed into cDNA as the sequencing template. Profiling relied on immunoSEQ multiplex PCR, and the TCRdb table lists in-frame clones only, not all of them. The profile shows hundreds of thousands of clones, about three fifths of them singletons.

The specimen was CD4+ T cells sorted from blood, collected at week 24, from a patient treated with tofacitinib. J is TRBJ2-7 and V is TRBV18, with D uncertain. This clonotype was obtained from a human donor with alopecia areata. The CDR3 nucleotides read TGTGCCAGCTCACCACAGGCTCGGATCCCTACCGAGCAGTACTTC. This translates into CASSPQARIPTEQYF.